This entry lists 19 T cell receptor beta chains sequenced from one sample in a study of cytomegalovirus exposure and HLA in healthy donors. PCR involved 60 Vbeta and 13 Jbeta primers. Using immunoSEQ multiplex PCR, the repertoire was profiled, and TCRdb retains in-frame clones only, with some absent. This sample has 100,000 or so clones, with just over 75% found just once. Sequencing input: PBMCs. Source of these receptors: a man in his forties in good health and CMV-seropositive.

This CDR3 is CASSTGWRQPQHF. Here the CDR3 DNA reads TGTGCCAGCAGTACAGGGTGGAGGCAGCCCCAGCATTTT. This chain joins TRBV28 and TRBJ1-5; D is perhaps TRBD1 (6 bases). The length of the CDR3 is 13 residues. CDR1 and CDR2 (germline): MDHEN, SYDVKM. V was trimmed by 5 bases and J by 7 bases, leaving 12 bases between them.

The chain uses TRBV6-1 and TRBJ2-1; 9 bases are a match to TRBD2. The V gene end was trimmed by 2 bases and the J gene end by 8 bases; junction bases not matched to a gene: 10. The V gene's germline CDR1 is MNHNS and CDR2 SASEGT. This CDR3 has 16 residues. In DNA, the CDR3 is TGTGCCAGCAGTGAAAAGGGGCGGGGGGGCCGCGATGAGCAGTTCTTC. Protein sequence: CASSEKGRGGRDEQFF.

V and J are TRBV10-3 and TRBJ1-1; D may be TRBD1 (5 bases). Germline loops: CDR1 ENHRY, CDR2 SYGVKD. The V end was cut by 6 bases, the J end by 4 bases, with 15 bases between. The CDR3 spans 14 residues. Here the CDR3 DNA reads TGTGCCATCAGCCCGAGCGGGGGGGGCACTGAAGCTTTCTTT. It encodes CAISPSGGGTEAFF.

The chain recombines TRBV7-9 with TRBJ2-1, with D tentatively TRBD2 (6 bases). CDR1 SEHNR and CDR2 FQNEAQ come from the germline V gene (reference sequence). The CDR3 sequence is 15 residues long. Trimming left V 3 bases short and J 2 bases short, with 11 bases between. DNA of the CDR3: TGTGCCAGCAGCTTCGGTAGCGGAGCCTACAATGAGCAGTTCTTC. It codes for CASSFGSGAYNEQFF.

The V gene is TRBV10-1, the J gene TRBJ2-1; 8 positions agree with TRBD1. After removal of 4 bases from V and 5 bases from J, the junction contained 7 bases not matched to a gene. Germline values: CDR1 WNHNN, CDR2 SYGVQD (reference sequence). The CDR3 is made up of 15 amino acids. Here the CDR3 reads CASSATGAKDNEQFF. CDR3 in DNA: TGCGCCAGCAGTGCGACAGGGGCTAAGGACAATGAGCAGTTCTTC.

This clone appeared a single time. The chain uses TRBV6-1 and TRBJ2-1; 9 bases are shared with TRBD2. CDR1 is MNHNS and CDR2 is SASEGT in the germline V gene. J gave up 4 bases and V 6 bases, and 7 bases lay outside the gene matches. The CDR3 covers 15 residues. The CDR3 nucleotides are TGTGCCAGCAGGGGGGGAGCGGGAGGTTACAATGAGCAGTTCTTC. Its translation is CASRGGAGGYNEQFF.

The chain combines TRBV5-5 with TRBJ1-2; D not certain. The CDR3 extends over 17 amino acids. Germline CDR1 and CDR2: SGHKS and YYEKEE (reference sequence). The V gene lost 3 bases and the J gene lost 6 bases, with 24 bases spanning the gap. DNA of the CDR3: TGTGCCAGCAGCTGGCTACAGACCGCACTAGACAAGGATGGCTACACCTTC. Amino acids: CASSWLQTALDKDGYTF.

J is TRBJ2-1 and V is TRBV2; the match to TRBD2 covers 8 bases. Germline V gives CDR1 SNHLY, CDR2 FYNNEI. This CDR3 has 14 residues. Trimming at V came to 5 bases and at J to 5 bases, leaving 5 bases not matched to a gene. The CDR3 DNA is TGTGCCAGCAGTTCGAGCGGGGGAGACAATGAGCAGTTCTTC. This encodes CASSSSGGDNEQFF. The entire variable domain, with the rest obtained from reference TRBV2 and TRBJ2-1, is as follows: EPEVTQTPSHQVTQMGQEVILRCVPISNHLYFYWYRQILGQKVEFLVSFYNNEISEKSEIFDDQFSVERPDGSNFTLKIRSTKLEDSAMYFCASSSSGGDNEQFFGPGTRLTVL.

The sample holds a few counts of this clone. The chain has TRBV6-1 and TRBJ1-5; the match to TRBD1 covers 7 bases. The CDR3 runs to 15 residues. The germline gives CDR1 MNHNS, CDR2 SASEGT. V was pared by 5 bases and J by 8 bases, with 12 bases of the junction left unmatched. CDR3 sequence: CASSPTGVVLEPQHF. CDR3 DNA sequence: TGTGCCAGCAGTCCTACAGGGGTAGTACTCGAGCCCCAGCATTTT.

The chain employs TRBV10-3 and TRBJ2-3, with 8 bases that match TRBD2. Germline lookup yields CDR1 ENHRY and CDR2 SYGVKD. Losses at the gene ends were 5 bases for V and 6 bases for J; bases not matched to a gene: 10. There are 15 residues in the CDR3. The CDR3 loop is CAISTGLVFGDTQYF. The CDR3 coding sequence is TGTGCCATCAGTACGGGACTAGTATTTGGGGATACGCAGTATTTT.

The rearrangement links TRBV5-4 to TRBJ2-2; 10 positions match TRBD1. Trimming removed 4 bases from V and 6 bases from J; junction bases left unmatched: 15. CDR1 SGHNT and CDR2 YYREEE come from the germline V gene (reference sequence). This CDR3 is 18 amino acids long. DNA of the CDR3: TGTGCCAGCAGCCCCGGTCGAGGGGACAGGGGAAGGTCCGGGGAGCTGTTTTTT. It codes for CASSPGRGDRGRSGELFF. The whole variable domain, remainder taken from reference TRBV5-4 and TRBJ2-2, is ETGVTQSPTHLIKTRGQQVTLRCSSQSGHNTVSWYQQALGQGPQFIFQYYREEENGRGNFPPRFSGLQFPNYSSELNVNALELDDSALYLCASSPGRGDRGRSGELFFGEGSRLTVL.

The J gene is TRBJ1-5, the V gene TRBV5-5, with a tentative D call TRBD1 (5 bases). This CDR3 contains 15 residues. Germline V gene data show CDR1 as SGHKS and CDR2 as YYEKEE (reference sequence). The V end lost 1 base, the J end lost 0 bases, and 8 bases lay between the germline ends. CDR3 coding DNA: TGTGCCAGCAGCTTGAGGGGCCTTAGCAATCAGCCCCAGCATTTT. Its translation is CASSLRGLSNQPQHF.

The V and J genes are TRBV5-1 and TRBJ2-2, with TRBD2 matching 12 bases. Germline V gene lookup returns CDR1 SGHRS and CDR2 YFSETQ. With V trimmed by 3 bases and J by 3 bases, 9 bases remained unmatched. This CDR3 comprises 18 residues. DNA of the CDR3: TGCGCCAGCAGCTCCGCTCTAGCGGGAGGGCCCGACACCGGGGAGCTGTTTTTT. It is translated as CASSSALAGGPDTGELFF.

This sequence joins TRBV29-1 and TRBJ2-3, with TRBD2 matching 10 bases. The trim removed 6 bases at V and 6 bases at J, leaving 3 bases unmatched. Germline V CDR1 and CDR2: SQVTM, ANQGSEA. CDR3 length equals 12 residues. The CDR3 coding sequence is TGCAGCGTGGGACTAGCGACCGATACGCAGTATTTT. Its translation is CSVGLATDTQYF.

In its sample, this clone was seen a few times. The same CDR3 arises from other DNA sequences in this sample as well. The chain joins TRBV30 to TRBJ1-1; D is unresolved. V was trimmed by 2 bases and J by 0 bases, leaving 7 bases between them. Germline loops: CDR1 GTSNPN, CDR2 SVGIG (reference sequence). The CDR3 has 13 amino acids. The CDR3 nucleotides are TGTGCCTGGAGTCTTAACATGAACACTGAAGCTTTCTTT. As protein: CAWSLNMNTEAFF.

The chain links TRBV5-4 to TRBJ2-7, with a tentative D call TRBD1 (6 bases). The CDR3 consists of 12 residues. Trimming took 4 bases from V and 6 from J, leaving 11 bases between them. CDR1 is SGHNT and CDR2 is YYREEE in the germline V gene (reference sequence). The CDR3 spells CASSLGQTEQYF. In nucleotides, the CDR3 is TGTGCCAGCAGCCTAGGACAGACCGAGCAGTACTTC.

This clone appeared a few times. The V and J genes are TRBV2 and TRBJ2-3; 11 positions agree with TRBD2. With V trimmed by 6 bases and J by 0 bases, 5 bases remained unmatched. Germline CDR1 SNHLY, CDR2 FYNNEI. CDR3 size: 16 residues. The CDR3 loop reads CASSRTSGSSTDTQYF. The CDR3 DNA reads TGTGCCAGCAGCCGGACTAGCGGGTCCAGCACAGATACGCAGTATTTT. The whole variable domain, filled in from reference TRBV2 and TRBJ2-3, reads EPEVTQTPSHQVTQMGQEVILRCVPISNHLYFYWYRQILGQKVEFLVSFYNNEISEKSEIFDDQFSVERPDGSNFTLKIRSTKLEDSAMYFCASSRTSGSSTDTQYFGPGTRLTVL.

A word on this clone: Its ends do not fully match the called genes, so a read error is possible. The chain recombines TRBV4-2 with TRBJ1-6; 7 positions match TRBD1. CDR1 is LGHNA and CDR2 is YNFKEQ in the germline V gene. The CDR3 consists of 16 residues. The CDR3 loop reads CASSQEQGFGNSPLHF. In DNA form, the CDR3 reads TGTGCCAGCAGTCAAGAACAGGGGTTTGGTAATTCACCCCTCCACTTT.

The chain links TRBV7-2 to TRBJ2-5; TRBD1 matches at 7 bases. Unmatched junction bases numbered 8, after V lost 2 bases and J lost 5 bases. CDR1 and CDR2 (germline): SGHTA, FQGNSA. CDR3 size: 15 residues. The DNA of the CDR3 is TGTGCCAGCAGCTTAAGGGCAGGGGGACGGGAGACCCAGTACTTC. Translating gives CASSLRAGGRETQYF.